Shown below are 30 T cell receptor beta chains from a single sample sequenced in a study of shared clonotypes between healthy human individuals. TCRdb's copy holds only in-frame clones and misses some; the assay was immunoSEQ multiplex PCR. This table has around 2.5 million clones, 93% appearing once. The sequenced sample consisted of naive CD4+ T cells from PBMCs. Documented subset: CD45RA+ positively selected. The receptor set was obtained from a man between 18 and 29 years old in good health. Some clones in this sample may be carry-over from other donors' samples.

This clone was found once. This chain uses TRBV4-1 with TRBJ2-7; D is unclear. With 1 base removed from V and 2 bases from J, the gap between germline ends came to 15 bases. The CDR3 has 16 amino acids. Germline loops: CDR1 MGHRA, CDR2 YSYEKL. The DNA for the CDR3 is TGCGCCAGCAGCCAAGTAGGTATGGACCGAACCTACGAGCAGTACTTC. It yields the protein CASSQVGMDRTYEQYF.

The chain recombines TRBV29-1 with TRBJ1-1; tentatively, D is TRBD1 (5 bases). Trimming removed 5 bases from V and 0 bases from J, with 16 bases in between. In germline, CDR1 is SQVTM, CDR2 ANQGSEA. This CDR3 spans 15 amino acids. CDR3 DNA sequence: TGCAGCGTTAATAGGGGAGCAATTATGAACACTGAAGCTTTCTTT. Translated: CSVNRGAIMNTEAFF.

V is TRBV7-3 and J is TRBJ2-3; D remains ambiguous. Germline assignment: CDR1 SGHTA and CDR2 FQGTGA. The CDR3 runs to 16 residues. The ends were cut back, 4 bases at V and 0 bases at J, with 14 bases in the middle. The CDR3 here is CASSSGAGPSTDTQYF. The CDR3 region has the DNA TGTGCCAGCAGCTCTGGTGCAGGTCCTAGCACAGATACGCAGTATTTT.

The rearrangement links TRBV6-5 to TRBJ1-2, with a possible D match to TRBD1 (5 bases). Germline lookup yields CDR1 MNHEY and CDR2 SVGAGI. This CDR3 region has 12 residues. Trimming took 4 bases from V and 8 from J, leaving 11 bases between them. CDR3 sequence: CASSLAGTGYTF. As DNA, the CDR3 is TGTGCCAGCAGTTTGGCGGGGACGGGCTACACCTTC.

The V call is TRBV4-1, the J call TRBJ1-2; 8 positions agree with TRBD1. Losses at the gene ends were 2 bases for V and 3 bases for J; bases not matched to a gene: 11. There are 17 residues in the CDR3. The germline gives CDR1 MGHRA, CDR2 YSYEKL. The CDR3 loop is CASSQSTTTGEHYGYTF. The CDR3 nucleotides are TGCGCCAGCAGCCAATCCACTACGACAGGGGAACACTATGGCTACACCTTC.

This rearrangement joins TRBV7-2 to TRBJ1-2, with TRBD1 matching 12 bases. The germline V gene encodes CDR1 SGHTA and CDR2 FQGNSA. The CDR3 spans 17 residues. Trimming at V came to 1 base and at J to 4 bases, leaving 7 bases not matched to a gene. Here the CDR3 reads CASSLDRDRGHIYGYTF. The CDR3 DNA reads TGTGCCAGCAGCTTAGACCGGGACAGGGGGCATATCTATGGCTACACCTTC.

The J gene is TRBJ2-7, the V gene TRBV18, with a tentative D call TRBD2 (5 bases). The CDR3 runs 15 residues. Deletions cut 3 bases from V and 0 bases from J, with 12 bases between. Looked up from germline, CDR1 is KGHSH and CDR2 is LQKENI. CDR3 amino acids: CASSPAGPTSYEQYF. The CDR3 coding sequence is TGTGCCAGCTCACCGGCGGGCCCCACCTCCTACGAGCAGTACTTC.

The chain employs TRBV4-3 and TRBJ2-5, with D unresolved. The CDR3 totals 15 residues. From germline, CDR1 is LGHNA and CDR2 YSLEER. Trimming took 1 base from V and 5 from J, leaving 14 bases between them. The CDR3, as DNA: TGCGCCAGCAGCCAAGGGCCGGGTAAATGGGAGACCCAGTACTTC. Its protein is CASSQGPGKWETQYF.

The DNA for the CDR3 is TGTGCCAGCACAGGGGACAGTTATTATACGCAGTATTTT. Amino acid sequence: CASTGDSYYTQYF. This chain links TRBV28 with TRBJ2-3; 7 nucleotides match TRBD1. The junction had 8 bases not matched to a gene; V was cut back by 7 bases and J by 7 bases. Germline V gene sequence: CDR1 MDHEN, CDR2 SYDVKM. The CDR3 has 13 amino acids.

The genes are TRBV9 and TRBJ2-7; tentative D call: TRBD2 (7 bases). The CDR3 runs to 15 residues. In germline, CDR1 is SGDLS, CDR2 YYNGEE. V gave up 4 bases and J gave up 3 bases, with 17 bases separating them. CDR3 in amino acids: CASSPGGSGHYEQYF. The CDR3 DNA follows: TGTGCCAGCAGCCCGGGGGGCTCGGGGCACTACGAGCAGTACTTC.

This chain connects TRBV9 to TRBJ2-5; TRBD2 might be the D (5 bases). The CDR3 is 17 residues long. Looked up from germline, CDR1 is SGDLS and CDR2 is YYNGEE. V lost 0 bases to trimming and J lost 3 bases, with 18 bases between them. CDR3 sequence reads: CASSVAGSGLHEETQYF. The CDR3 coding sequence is TGTGCCAGCAGCGTAGCTGGGTCCGGACTCCACGAAGAGACCCAGTACTTC.

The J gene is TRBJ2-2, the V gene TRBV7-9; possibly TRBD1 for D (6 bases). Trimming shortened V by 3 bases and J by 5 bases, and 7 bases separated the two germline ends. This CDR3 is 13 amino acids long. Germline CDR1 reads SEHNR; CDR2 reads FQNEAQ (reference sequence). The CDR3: CASSFTGTGELFF. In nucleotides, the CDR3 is TGTGCCAGCAGCTTTACAGGGACCGGGGAGCTGTTTTTT.

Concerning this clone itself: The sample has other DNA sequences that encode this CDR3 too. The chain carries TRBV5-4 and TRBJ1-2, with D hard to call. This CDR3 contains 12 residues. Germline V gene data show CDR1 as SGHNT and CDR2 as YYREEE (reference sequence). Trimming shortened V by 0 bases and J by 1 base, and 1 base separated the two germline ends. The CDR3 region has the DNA TGTGCCAGCAGCTTGGTTAACTATGGCTACACCTTC. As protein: CASSLVNYGYTF.

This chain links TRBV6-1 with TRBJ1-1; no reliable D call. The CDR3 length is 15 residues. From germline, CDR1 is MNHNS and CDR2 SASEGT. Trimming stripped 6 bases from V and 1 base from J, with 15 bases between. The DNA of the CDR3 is TGTGCCAGCAGCTCGAGGGTCCCACCGAACACTGAAGCTTTCTTT. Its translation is CASSSRVPPNTEAFF.

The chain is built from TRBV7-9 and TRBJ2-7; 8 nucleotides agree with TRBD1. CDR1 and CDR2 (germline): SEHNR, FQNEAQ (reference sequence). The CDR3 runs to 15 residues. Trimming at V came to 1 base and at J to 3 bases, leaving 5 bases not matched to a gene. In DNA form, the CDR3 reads TGTGCCAGCAGCTTAGGGGGGACAGGAGTCTACGAGCAGTACTTC. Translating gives CASSLGGTGVYEQYF. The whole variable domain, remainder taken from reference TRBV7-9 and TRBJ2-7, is DTGVSQNPRHKITKRGQNVTFRCDPISEHNRLYWYRQTLGQGPEFLTYFQNEAQLEKSRLLSDRFSAERPKGSFSTLEIQRTEQGDSAMYLCASSLGGTGVYEQYFGPGTRLTVT.

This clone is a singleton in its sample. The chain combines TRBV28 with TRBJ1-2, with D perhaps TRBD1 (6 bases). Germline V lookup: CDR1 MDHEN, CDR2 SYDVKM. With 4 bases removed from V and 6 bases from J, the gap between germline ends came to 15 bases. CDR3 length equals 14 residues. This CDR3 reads CASSSYPYRDGYTF. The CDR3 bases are TGTGCCAGCAGTTCCTACCCCTACAGGGATGGCTACACCTTC.

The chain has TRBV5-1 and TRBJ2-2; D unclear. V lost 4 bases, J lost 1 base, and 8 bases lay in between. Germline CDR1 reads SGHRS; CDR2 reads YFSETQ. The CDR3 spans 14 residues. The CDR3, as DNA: TGCGCCAGCAGCCGAATAGGGAACACCGGGGAGCTGTTTTTT. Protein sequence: CASSRIGNTGELFF. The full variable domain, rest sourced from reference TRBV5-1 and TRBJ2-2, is KAGVTQTPRYLIKTRGQQVTLSCSPISGHRSVSWYQQTPGQGLQFLFEYFSETQRNKGNFPGRFSGRQFSNSRSEMNVSTLELGDSALYLCASSRIGNTGELFFGEGSRLTVL.

CDR3 in DNA: TGTGCCAGCAGTCAGAAGTTCCTCTCTGGGGCCAACGTCCTGACTTTC. Translating it yields CASSQKFLSGANVLTF. The gene calls are TRBV27 and TRBJ2-6; no clear D. Germline lookup yields CDR1 MNHEY and CDR2 SMNVEV (reference sequence). Trimming removed 5 bases from V and 0 bases from J, with 11 bases in between. This CDR3 is built from 16 residues.

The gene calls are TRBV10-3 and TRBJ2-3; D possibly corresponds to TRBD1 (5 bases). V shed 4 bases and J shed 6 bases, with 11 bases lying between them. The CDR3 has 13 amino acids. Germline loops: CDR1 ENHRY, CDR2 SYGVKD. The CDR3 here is CAISAQGHDTQYF. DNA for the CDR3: TGTGCCATCAGTGCCCAAGGACACGATACGCAGTATTTT.

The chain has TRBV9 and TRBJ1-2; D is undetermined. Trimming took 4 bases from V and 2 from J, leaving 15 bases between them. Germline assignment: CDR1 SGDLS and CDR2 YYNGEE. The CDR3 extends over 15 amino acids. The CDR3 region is CASSPSRSGNYGYTF. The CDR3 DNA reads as TGTGCCAGCAGCCCAAGTAGGTCGGGGAACTATGGCTACACCTTC.

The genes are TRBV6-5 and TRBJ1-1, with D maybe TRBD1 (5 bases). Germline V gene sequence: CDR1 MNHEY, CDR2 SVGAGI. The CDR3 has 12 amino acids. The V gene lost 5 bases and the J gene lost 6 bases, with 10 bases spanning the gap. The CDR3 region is CASSRRDAEAFF. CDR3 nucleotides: TGTGCCAGCAGTCGGCGGGACGCTGAAGCTTTCTTT.

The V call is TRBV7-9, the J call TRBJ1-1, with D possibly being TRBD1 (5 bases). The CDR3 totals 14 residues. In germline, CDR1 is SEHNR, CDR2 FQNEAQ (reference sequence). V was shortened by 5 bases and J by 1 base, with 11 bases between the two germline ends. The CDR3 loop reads CASSRNGGNTEAFF. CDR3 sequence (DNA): TGTGCCAGCAGCCGTAACGGGGGGAACACTGAAGCTTTCTTT.

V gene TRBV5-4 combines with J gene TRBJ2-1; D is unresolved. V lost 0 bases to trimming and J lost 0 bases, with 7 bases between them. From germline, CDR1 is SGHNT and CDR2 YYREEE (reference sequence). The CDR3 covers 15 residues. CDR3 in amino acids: CASSLDRPSYNEQFF. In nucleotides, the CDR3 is TGTGCCAGCAGCTTGGACCGCCCCTCCTACAATGAGCAGTTCTTC.

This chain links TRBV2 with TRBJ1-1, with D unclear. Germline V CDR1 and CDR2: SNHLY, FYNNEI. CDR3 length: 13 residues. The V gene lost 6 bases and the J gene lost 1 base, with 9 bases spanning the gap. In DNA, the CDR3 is TGTGCCAGCAGCATGCAGCAGAACACTGAAGCTTTCTTT. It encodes CASSMQQNTEAFF. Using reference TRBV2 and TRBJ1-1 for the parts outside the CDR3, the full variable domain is EPEVTQTPSHQVTQMGQEVILRCVPISNHLYFYWYRQILGQKVEFLVSFYNNEISEKSEIFDDQFSVERPDGSNFTLKIRSTKLEDSAMYFCASSMQQNTEAFFGQGTRLTVV.

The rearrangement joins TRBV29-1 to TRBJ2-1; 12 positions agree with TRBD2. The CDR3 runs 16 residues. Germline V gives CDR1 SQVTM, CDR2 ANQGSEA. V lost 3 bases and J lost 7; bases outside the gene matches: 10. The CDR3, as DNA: TGCAGCGTTGATAGGACTAGCGGGATAGGGGGGAATGAGCAGTTCTTC. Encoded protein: CSVDRTSGIGGNEQFF.

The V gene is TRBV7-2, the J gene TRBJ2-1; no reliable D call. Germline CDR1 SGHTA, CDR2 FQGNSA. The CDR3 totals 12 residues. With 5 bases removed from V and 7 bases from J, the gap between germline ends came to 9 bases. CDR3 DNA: TGTGCCAGCAGCCCCCTAAGTAATGAGCAGTTCTTC. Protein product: CASSPLSNEQFF.

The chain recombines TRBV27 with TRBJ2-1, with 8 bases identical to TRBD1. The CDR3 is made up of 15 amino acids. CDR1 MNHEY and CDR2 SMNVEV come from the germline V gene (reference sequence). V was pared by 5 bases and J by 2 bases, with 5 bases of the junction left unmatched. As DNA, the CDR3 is TGTGCCAGCAGTCCAGGGACAGGAACCTACAATGAGCAGTTCTTC. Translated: CASSPGTGTYNEQFF.

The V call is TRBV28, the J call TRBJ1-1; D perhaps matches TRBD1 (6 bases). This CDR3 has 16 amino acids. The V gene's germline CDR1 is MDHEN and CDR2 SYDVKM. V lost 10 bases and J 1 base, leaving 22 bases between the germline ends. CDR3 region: CAIHNLPGTRNTEAFF. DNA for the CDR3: TGTGCCATCCACAACCTCCCCGGGACAAGGAACACTGAAGCTTTCTTT. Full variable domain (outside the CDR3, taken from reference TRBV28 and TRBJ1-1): DVKVTQSSRYLVKRTGEKVFLECVQDMDHENMFWYRQDPGLGLRLIYFSYDVKMKEKGDIPEGYSVSREKKERFSLILESASTNQTSMYLCAIHNLPGTRNTEAFFGQGTRLTVV.

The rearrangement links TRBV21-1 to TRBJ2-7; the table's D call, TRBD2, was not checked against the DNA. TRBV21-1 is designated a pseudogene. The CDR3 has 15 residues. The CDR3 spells CASSKGSWGIYEQYF. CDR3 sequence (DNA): TGTGCCAGCAGCAAGGGGAGCTGGGGTATCTACGAGCAGTACTTC.

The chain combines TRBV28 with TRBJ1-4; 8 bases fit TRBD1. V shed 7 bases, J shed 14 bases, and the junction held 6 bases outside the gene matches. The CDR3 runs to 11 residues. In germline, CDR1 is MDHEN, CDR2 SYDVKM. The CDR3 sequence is CASKGDRNLFF. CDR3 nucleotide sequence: TGTGCCAGCAAGGGGGACAGGAATCTGTTTTTT.